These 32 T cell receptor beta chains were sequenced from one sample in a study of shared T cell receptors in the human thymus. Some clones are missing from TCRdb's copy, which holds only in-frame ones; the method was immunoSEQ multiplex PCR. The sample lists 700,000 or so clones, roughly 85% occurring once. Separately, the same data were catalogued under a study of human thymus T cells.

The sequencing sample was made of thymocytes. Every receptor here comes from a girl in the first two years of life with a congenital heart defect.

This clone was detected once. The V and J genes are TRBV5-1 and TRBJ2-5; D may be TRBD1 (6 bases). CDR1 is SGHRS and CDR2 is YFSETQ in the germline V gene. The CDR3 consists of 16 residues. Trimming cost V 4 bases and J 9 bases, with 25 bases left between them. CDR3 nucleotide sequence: TGCGCCAGCAGCCCCAGCGAACAGGGAAGGATGGAGGCCCAGTACTTC. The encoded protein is CASSPSEQGRMEAQYF.

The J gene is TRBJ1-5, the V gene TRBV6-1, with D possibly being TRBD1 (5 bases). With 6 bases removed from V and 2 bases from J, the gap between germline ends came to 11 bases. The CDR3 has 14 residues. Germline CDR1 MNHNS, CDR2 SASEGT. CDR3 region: CASRGVFGNQPQHF. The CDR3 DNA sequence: TGTGCCAGCAGAGGGGTCTTCGGCAATCAGCCCCAGCATTTT.

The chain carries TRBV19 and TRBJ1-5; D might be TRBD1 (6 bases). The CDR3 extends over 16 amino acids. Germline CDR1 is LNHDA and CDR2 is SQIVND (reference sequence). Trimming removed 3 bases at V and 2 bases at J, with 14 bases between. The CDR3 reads CASSITVKGGNQPQHF. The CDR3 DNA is TGTGCCAGTAGTATTACGGTAAAGGGGGGCAATCAGCCCCAGCATTTT.

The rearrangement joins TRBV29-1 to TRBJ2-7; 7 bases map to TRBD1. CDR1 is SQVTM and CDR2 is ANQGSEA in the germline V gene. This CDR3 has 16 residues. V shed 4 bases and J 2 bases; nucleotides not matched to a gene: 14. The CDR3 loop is CSVVLNRGRPTYEQYF. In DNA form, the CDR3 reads TGCAGCGTTGTTCTTAATAGGGGGCGACCGACCTACGAGCAGTACTTC.

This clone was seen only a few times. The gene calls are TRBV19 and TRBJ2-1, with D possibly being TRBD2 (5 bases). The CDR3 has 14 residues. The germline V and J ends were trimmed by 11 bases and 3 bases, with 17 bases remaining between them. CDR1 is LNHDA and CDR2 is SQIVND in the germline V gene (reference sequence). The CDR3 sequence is CASARGPGYNEQFF. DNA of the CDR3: TGTGCCTCAGCCCGGGGTCCCGGCTACAATGAGCAGTTCTTC.

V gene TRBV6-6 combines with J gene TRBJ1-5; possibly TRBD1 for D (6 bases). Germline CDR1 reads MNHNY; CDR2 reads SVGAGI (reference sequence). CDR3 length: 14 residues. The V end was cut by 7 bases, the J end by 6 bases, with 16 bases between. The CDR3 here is CASTPNPDSQPQHF. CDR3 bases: TGTGCCAGCACACCAAACCCGGACAGTCAGCCCCAGCATTTT.

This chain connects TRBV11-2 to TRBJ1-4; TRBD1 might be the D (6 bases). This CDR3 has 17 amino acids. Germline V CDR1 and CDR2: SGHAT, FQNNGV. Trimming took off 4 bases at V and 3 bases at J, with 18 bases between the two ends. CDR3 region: CASSSYQGLRANEKLFF. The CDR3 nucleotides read TGTGCCAGCAGCTCATACCAGGGGCTGAGAGCTAATGAAAAACTGTTTTTT.

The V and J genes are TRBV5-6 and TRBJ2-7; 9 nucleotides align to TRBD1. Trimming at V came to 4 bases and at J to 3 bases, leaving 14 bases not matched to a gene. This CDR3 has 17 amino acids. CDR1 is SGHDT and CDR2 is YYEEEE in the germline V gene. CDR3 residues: CASSPKPPGQGFYEQYF. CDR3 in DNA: TGTGCCAGCAGCCCAAAACCCCCGGGACAGGGATTCTACGAGCAGTACTTC.

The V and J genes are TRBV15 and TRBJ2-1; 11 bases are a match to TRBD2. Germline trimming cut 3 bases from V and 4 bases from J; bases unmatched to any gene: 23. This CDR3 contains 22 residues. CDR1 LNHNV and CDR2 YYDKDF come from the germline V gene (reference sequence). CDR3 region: CATSSQFPWLAGGPTSYNEQFF. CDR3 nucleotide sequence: TGTGCCACCAGCAGTCAATTCCCCTGGCTAGCGGGGGGCCCCACCTCTTACAATGAGCAGTTCTTC.

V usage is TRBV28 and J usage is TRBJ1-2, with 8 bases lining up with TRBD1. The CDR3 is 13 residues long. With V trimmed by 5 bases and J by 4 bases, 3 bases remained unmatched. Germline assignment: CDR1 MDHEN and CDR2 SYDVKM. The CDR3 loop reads CASSAGTGYGYTF. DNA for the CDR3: TGTGCCAGCAGTGCCGGGACAGGCTATGGCTACACCTTC.

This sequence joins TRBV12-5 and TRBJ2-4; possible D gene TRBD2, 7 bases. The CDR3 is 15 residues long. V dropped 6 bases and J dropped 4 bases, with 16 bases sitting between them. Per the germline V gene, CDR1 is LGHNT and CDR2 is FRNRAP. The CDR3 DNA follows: TGTGCTAGTGGATCGATGGGGGGGCCAAAAAACATTCAGTACTTC. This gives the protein CASGSMGGPKNIQYF.

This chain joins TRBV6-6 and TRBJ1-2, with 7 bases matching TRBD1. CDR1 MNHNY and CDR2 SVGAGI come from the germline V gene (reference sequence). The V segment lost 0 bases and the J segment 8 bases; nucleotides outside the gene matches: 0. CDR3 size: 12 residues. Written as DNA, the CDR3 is TGTGCCAGCAGTTACTCAGGGGGCGGCTACACCTTC. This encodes CASSYSGGGYTF.

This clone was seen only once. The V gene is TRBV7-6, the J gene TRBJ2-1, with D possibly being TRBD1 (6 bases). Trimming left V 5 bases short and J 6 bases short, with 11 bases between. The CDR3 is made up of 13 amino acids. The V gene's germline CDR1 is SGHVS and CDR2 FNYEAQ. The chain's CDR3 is CASSLLQGNEQFF. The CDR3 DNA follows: TGTGCCAGCAGCCTGCTACAGGGCAATGAGCAGTTCTTC.

DNA for the CDR3: TGTGCCACCAGCAGAGCCCGACAGAATGGCTACACCTTC. Translated, it gives CATSRARQNGYTF. The chain employs TRBV15 and TRBJ1-2; TRBD1 is a possible D gene (5 bases). Trimming shortened V by 1 base and J by 6 bases, and 9 bases separated the two germline ends. Looked up from germline, CDR1 is LNHNV and CDR2 is YYDKDF (reference sequence). CDR3 length equals 13 residues.

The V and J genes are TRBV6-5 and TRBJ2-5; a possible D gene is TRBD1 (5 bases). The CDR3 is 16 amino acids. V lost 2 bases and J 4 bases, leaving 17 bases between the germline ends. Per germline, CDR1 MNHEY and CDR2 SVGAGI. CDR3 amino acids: CASSYVAVGLRETQYF. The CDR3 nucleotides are TGTGCCAGCAGTTACGTTGCCGTGGGGCTCCGAGAGACCCAGTACTTC.

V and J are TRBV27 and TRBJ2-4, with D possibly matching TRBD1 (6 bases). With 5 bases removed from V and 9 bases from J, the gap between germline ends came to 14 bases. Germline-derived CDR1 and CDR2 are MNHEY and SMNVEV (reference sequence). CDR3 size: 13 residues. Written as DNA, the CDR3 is TGTGCCAGCAGTGCCTACAGGGCTCGCATTCAGTACTTC. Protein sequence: CASSAYRARIQYF.

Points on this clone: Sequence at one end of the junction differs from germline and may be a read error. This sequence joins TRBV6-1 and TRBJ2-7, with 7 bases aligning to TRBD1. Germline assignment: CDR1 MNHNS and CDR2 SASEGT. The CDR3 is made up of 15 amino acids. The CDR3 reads CASSEVTDRRSSPGF. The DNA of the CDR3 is TGTGCCAGCAGTGAAGTGACGGACAGGAGGTCCTCCCCGGGATTC.

The CDR3, as DNA: TGTGCCAGCAGTAGCGGGGAGAAATTCAGGGGGCTAAATGGAAACACCATATATTTT. As protein: CASSSGEKFRGLNGNTIYF. The rearrangement joins TRBV2 to TRBJ1-3, with TRBD1 matching 8 bases. J lost 3 bases, V lost 5 bases, and 18 bases had no gene match. Germline CDR1 and CDR2: SNHLY and FYNNEI. The CDR3 covers 19 residues.

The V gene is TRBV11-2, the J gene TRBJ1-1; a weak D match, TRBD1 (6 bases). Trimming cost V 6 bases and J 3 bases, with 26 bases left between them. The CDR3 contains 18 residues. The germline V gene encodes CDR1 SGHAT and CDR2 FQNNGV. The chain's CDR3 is CASSRRKYQGSEDTEAFF. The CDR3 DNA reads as TGTGCCAGCAGTCGTAGAAAGTATCAGGGGAGTGAGGACACTGAAGCTTTCTTT.

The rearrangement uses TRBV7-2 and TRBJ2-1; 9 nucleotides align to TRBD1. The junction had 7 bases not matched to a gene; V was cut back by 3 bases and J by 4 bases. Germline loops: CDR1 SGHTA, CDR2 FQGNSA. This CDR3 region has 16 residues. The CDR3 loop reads CASSFSRDRAYNEQFF. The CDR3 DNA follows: TGTGCCAGCAGCTTTTCCCGGGACAGGGCTTACAATGAGCAGTTCTTC.

The CDR3 DNA sequence: TGTGCCAGCAGTTTGTCCACCCGCTCGGGGTCCCCAACCTCGGAAGCTTTCTTT. It yields the protein CASSLSTRSGSPTSEAFF. V gene TRBV28 combines with J gene TRBJ1-1; D not resolved. Germline values: CDR1 MDHEN, CDR2 SYDVKM. This CDR3 is 18 amino acids long. V lost 3 bases and J 8 bases, leaving 28 bases between the germline ends.

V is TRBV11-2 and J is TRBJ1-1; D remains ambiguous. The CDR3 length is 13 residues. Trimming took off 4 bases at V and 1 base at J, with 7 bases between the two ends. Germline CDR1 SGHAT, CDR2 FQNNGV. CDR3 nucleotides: TGTGCCAGCAGCTGGCAGGAGAACACTGAAGCTTTCTTT. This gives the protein CASSWQENTEAFF.

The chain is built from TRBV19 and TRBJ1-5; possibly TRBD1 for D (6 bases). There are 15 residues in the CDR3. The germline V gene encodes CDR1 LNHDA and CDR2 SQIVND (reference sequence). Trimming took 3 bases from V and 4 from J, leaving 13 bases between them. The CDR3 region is CASSIQGPLNQPQHF. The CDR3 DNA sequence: TGTGCCAGTAGTATTCAGGGGCCTCTTAATCAGCCCCAGCATTTT. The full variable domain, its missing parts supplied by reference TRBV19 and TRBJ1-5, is DGGITQSPKYLFRKEGQNVTLSCEQNLNHDAMYWYRQDPGQGLRLIYYSQIVNDFQKGDIAEGYSVSREKKESFPLTVTSAQKNPTAFYLCASSIQGPLNQPQHFGDGTRLSIL.

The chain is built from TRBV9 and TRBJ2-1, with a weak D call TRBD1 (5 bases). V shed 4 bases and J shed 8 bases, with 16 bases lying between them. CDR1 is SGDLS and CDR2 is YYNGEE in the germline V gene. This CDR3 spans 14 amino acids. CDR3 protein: CASSPRAKGDEQFF. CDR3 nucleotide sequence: TGTGCCAGCAGCCCTCGGGCCAAAGGGGATGAGCAGTTCTTC.

CDR3 sequence: CASSPTASSYNEQFF. CDR3 nucleotides: TGTGCCAGCAGCCCGACGGCTAGCTCCTACAATGAGCAGTTCTTC. The V call is TRBV5-4, the J call TRBJ2-1, with unresolved D. CDR3 length equals 15 residues. Looked up from germline, CDR1 is SGHNT and CDR2 is YYREEE (reference sequence). The V end was cut by 4 bases, the J end by 0 bases, with 11 bases between. Complete variable domain (other parts from reference TRBV5-4 and TRBJ2-1): ETGVTQSPTHLIKTRGQQVTLRCSSQSGHNTVSWYQQALGQGPQFIFQYYREEENGRGNFPPRFSGLQFPNYSSELNVNALELDDSALYLCASSPTASSYNEQFFGPGTRLTVL.

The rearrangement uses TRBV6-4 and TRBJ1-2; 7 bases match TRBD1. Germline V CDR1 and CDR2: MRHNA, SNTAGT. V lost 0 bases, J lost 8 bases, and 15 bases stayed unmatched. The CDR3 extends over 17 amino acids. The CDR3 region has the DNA TGTGCCAGCAGTGACTCGAAAAGGACAGGACCCCACCGGGGCTACACCTTC. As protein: CASSDSKRTGPHRGYTF.

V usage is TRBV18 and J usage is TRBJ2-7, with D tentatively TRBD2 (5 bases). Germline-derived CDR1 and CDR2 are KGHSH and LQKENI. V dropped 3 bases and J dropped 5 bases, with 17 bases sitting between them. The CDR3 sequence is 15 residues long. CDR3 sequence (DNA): TGTGCCAGCTCACCCATTTCCGGGAACTTAAACGAGCAGTACTTC. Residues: CASSPISGNLNEQYF.

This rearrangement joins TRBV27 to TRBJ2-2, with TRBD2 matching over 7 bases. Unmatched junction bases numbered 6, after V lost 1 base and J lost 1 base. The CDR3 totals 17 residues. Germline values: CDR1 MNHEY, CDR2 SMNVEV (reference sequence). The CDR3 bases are TGTGCCAGCAGTTTATGGGGGGGGACCGAGAACACCGGGGAGCTGTTTTTT. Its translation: CASSLWGGTENTGELFF.

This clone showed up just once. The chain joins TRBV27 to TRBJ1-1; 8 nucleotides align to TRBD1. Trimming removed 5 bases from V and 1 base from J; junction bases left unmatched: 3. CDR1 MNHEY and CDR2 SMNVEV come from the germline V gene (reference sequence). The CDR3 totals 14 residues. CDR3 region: CASSVTGANTEAFF. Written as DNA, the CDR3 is TGTGCCAGCAGTGTGACAGGGGCGAACACTGAAGCTTTCTTT.

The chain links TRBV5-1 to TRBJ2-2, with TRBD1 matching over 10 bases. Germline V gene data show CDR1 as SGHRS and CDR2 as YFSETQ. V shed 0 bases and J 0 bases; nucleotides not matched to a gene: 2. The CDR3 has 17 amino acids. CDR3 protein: CASSLGTGGPNTGELFF. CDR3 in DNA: TGCGCCAGCAGCTTGGGGACAGGGGGTCCGAACACCGGGGAGCTGTTTTTT. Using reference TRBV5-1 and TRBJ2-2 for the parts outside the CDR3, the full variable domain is KAGVTQTPRYLIKTRGQQVTLSCSPISGHRSVSWYQQTPGQGLQFLFEYFSETQRNKGNFPGRFSGRQFSNSRSEMNVSTLELGDSALYLCASSLGTGGPNTGELFFGEGSRLTVL.

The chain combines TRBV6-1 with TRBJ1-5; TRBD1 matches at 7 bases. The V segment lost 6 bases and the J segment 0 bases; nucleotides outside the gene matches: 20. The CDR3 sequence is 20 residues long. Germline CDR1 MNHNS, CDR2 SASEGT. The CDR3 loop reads CASRENPSPGGPNSNQPQHF. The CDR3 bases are TGTGCCAGCAGAGAAAACCCCTCCCCAGGGGGACCCAATAGCAATCAGCCCCAGCATTTT.

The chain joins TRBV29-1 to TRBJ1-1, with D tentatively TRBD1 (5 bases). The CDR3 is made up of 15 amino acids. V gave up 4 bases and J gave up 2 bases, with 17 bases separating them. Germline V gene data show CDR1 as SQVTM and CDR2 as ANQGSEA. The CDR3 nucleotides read TGCAGCGTTGGACCATCGGGGGACCCAAACACTGAAGCTTTCTTT. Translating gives CSVGPSGDPNTEAFF.